This record concerns one TCR beta chain sequence. The entry originates in a study of blood T cell repertoires in COVID-19. The overall study: Samples representing acute and convalescent COVID-19 were sourced from the United States, Italy and Spain. PBMCs, B-cell-depleted T cells, or T cells were the source of the cDNA or gDNA that made up the material.

This CDR3 is built from 15 residues. J was trimmed by 7 bases and V by 2 bases; bases with no gene match: 9. CDR1 and CDR2 from the germline V gene are MGHRA and YSYEKL. As originally analysed: For nucleated cells, counts were estimated from reference gene primer amplification. Method: immunoSEQ multiplex PCR; TCRdb's copy keeps in-frame clones and lacks some. The V and J calls and clone size come from that table; D and trimming were worked out from the DNA. The sample includes under 250,000 clones, 84% seen only once; the top ten take approximately 8.1%. The receptor comes from a woman aged 50 to 60 with active or convalescent COVID-19. Material for sequencing was peripheral blood. This rearrangement joins TRBV4-1 to TRBJ2-7; TRBD2 matches 9 bases. The CDR3 sequence: CASSQRTAGGGEQYF. The CDR3, as DNA: TGCGCCAGCAGCCAAAGGACCGCGGGAGGGGGAGAGCAGTACTTC.